The 30 T cell receptor beta chains below were found in one sample sequenced in a study of blood T cell repertoires in COVID-19. Sequencing used immunoSEQ multiplex PCR; TCRdb keeps in-frame clones, though not all of them. The sample has about 34,000 clones; 85% to 95% are singletons. Specimen: peripheral blood. The receptor source for this set is a human donor in a cohort sampled during active COVID-19.

The V call is TRBV6-5, the J call TRBJ2-7, with TRBD1 identical over 7 bases. Unmatched junction bases numbered 9, after V lost 4 bases and J lost 3 bases. CDR3 size: 15 residues. Germline V gene lookup returns CDR1 MNHEY and CDR2 SVGAGI. This chain's CDR3 is CASSSSGTVHYEQYF. DNA of the CDR3: TGTGCCAGCAGTTCGTCCGGGACAGTACACTACGAGCAGTACTTC.

The chain has TRBV27 and TRBJ2-7; a weak D match, TRBD2 (5 bases). V lost 5 bases to trimming and J lost 2 bases, with 19 bases between them. The CDR3 is 16 amino acids. Germline assignment: CDR1 MNHEY and CDR2 SMNVEV (reference sequence). CDR3 DNA: TGTGCCAGCAGTCCCCTAGAAGGGAGAAAGACCTACGAGCAGTACTTC. Its protein is CASSPLEGRKTYEQYF.

This sequence joins TRBV18 and TRBJ1-6, with TRBD1 matching 7 bases. The CDR3 spans 15 residues. Losses at the gene ends were 2 bases for V and 7 bases for J; bases not matched to a gene: 5. The germline V gene has CDR1 KGHSH and CDR2 LQKENI. The CDR3 region is CASSPEGAWNSPLHF. The CDR3 nucleotides read TGTGCCAGCTCACCAGAGGGGGCCTGGAATTCACCCCTCCACTTT.

The chain has TRBV5-1 and TRBJ2-1, with TRBD2 matching 8 bases. The CDR3 has 14 amino acids. V shed 1 base and J 5 bases; nucleotides not matched to a gene: 2. Germline loops: CDR1 SGHRS, CDR2 YFSETQ. This chain's CDR3 is CASSLTSGDNEQFF. The CDR3 region has the DNA TGCGCCAGCAGCTTGACTAGCGGAGACAATGAGCAGTTCTTC. Filled out from reference TRBV5-1 and TRBJ2-1, the complete variable domain reads KAGVTQTPRYLIKTRGQQVTLSCSPISGHRSVSWYQQTPGQGLQFLFEYFSETQRNKGNFPGRFSGRQFSNSRSEMNVSTLELGDSALYLCASSLTSGDNEQFFGPGTRLTVL.

The chain recombines TRBV7-8 with TRBJ2-1; 9 bases match TRBD2. The CDR3 totals 15 residues. The J segment lost 3 bases and the V segment lost 3 bases, leaving 3 bases of the junction unmatched. The germline CDR1 and CDR2 sequences are SGHVS and FQNEAQ. CDR3 nucleotide sequence: TGTGCCAGCAGCTTTGCGGGGGGGGTCTACAATGAGCAGTTCTTC. Residues: CASSFAGGVYNEQFF.

The rearrangement links TRBV20-1 to TRBJ2-1; 9 bases align to TRBD2. This CDR3 has 20 amino acids. From germline, CDR1 is DFQATT and CDR2 SNEGSKA (reference sequence). The junction had 22 bases not matched to a gene; V was cut back by 3 bases and J by 4 bases. CDR3 residues: CSASGQTPGRGGRRYNEQFF. Written as DNA, the CDR3 is TGCAGTGCTAGTGGACAGACACCGGGGCGGGGGGGCCGAAGATACAATGAGCAGTTCTTC.

This chain's CDR3 is CASSLGPTGEQFF. The CDR3 region has the DNA TGTGCCAGCAGCTTGGGCCCGACGGGTGAGCAGTTCTTC. J is TRBJ2-1 and V is TRBV5-4; D gene uncertain. The V gene's germline CDR1 is SGHNT and CDR2 YYREEE (reference sequence). V lost 0 bases and J 9 bases, leaving 10 bases between the germline ends. The CDR3 is made up of 13 amino acids. Combining the CDR3 with reference TRBV5-4 and TRBJ2-1 gives the whole variable domain ETGVTQSPTHLIKTRGQQVTLRCSSQSGHNTVSWYQQALGQGPQFIFQYYREEENGRGNFPPRFSGLQFPNYSSELNVNALELDDSALYLCASSLGPTGEQFFGPGTRLTVL.

The chain has TRBV19 and TRBJ1-1, with D tentatively TRBD1 (5 bases). Germline V CDR1 and CDR2: LNHDA, SQIVND (reference sequence). The CDR3 spans 12 residues. V was shortened by 5 bases and J by 10 bases, with 14 bases between the two germline ends. The CDR3 region is CASSPGLEAAFF. CDR3 DNA: TGTGCCAGTAGTCCGGGACTGGAAGCAGCTTTCTTT. The full variable domain, rest sourced from reference TRBV19 and TRBJ1-1, is DGGITQSPKYLFRKEGQNVTLSCEQNLNHDAMYWYRQDPGQGLRLIYYSQIVNDFQKGDIAEGYSVSREKKESFPLTVTSAQKNPTAFYLCASSPGLEAAFFGQGTRLTVV.

This chain links TRBV29-1 with TRBJ2-5; D is perhaps TRBD1 (5 bases). Germline assignment: CDR1 SQVTM and CDR2 ANQGSEA. The CDR3 consists of 12 residues. With 6 bases removed from V and 0 bases from J, the gap between germline ends came to 8 bases. CDR3 nucleotide sequence: TGCAGCGTCTGGGGCTACCAAGAGACCCAGTACTTC. Its translation: CSVWGYQETQYF.

The chain carries TRBV19 and TRBJ1-1; tentatively, D is TRBD1 (6 bases). V was shortened by 2 bases and J by 7 bases, with 14 bases between the two germline ends. CDR3 size: 14 residues. Per germline, CDR1 LNHDA and CDR2 SQIVND (reference sequence). CDR3 region: CASSIWEGGIEAFF. CDR3 nucleotide sequence: TGTGCCAGTAGTATATGGGAGGGGGGCATTGAAGCTTTCTTT.

Notes on this clone: The junction and the germline gene differ at one end; a read error may be behind it. This chain uses TRBV14 with TRBJ1-5; 8 nucleotides align to TRBD1. The V gene's germline CDR1 is SGHDN and CDR2 FVKESK. The CDR3 loop spans 16 amino acids. DNA of the CDR3: TGTGCCAACAGCCAAGACCGACAGGGGTCTATTCAGCCCCAGCATTTT. As protein: CANSQDRQGSIQPQHF.

V and J are TRBV27 and TRBJ2-4, with D perhaps matching TRBD1 (6 bases). The germline CDR1 and CDR2 sequences are MNHEY and SMNVEV (reference sequence). This CDR3 is 12 amino acids long. V shed 5 bases and J shed 6 bases, with 8 bases lying between them. CDR3 bases: TGTGCCAGCAGTCAGGACAGAAACATTCAGTACTTC. Protein: CASSQDRNIQYF.

The chain employs TRBV10-3 and TRBJ2-2, with 13 bases matching TRBD2. The ends lost 3 bases at V and 6 bases at J; junction bases unmatched: 4. The CDR3 length is 16 residues. The germline CDR1 and CDR2 sequences are ENHRY and SYGVKD. The CDR3 protein is CAISDGLAGDAGELFF. CDR3 bases: TGTGCCATCAGTGATGGACTAGCGGGAGATGCCGGGGAGCTGTTTTTT.

This chain links TRBV6-1 with TRBJ2-5; TRBD2 matches 12 bases. The CDR3 runs to 16 residues. J lost 2 bases, V lost 2 bases, and 3 bases had no gene match. Per germline, CDR1 MNHNS and CDR2 SASEGT. CDR3 region: CASSELAGGPQETQYF. In nucleotides, the CDR3 is TGTGCCAGCAGTGAACTAGCGGGAGGGCCGCAAGAGACCCAGTACTTC.

The chain couples TRBV4-1 to TRBJ1-1, with 9 bases that match TRBD1. Germline assignment: CDR1 MGHRA and CDR2 YSYEKL. This CDR3 is built from 14 residues. The V segment lost 3 bases and the J segment 4 bases; nucleotides outside the gene matches: 3. The CDR3 loop is CASSQGTGFTEAFF. CDR3 nucleotide sequence: TGCGCCAGCAGCCAGGGGACAGGGTTCACTGAAGCTTTCTTT.

Concerning this clone: An end of the junction does not agree with germline; a read error may underlie this. The rearrangement links TRBV7-7 to TRBJ2-7; TRBD2 matches at 8 bases. The CDR3 covers 15 residues. Germline lookup yields CDR1 SSHAT and CDR2 FNYEAQ (reference sequence). DNA of the CDR3: TGTGCTAGCAGCCCAGCGCGAGCGGGAGACTACGAGCAGTACTTC. Its translation is CASSPARAGDYEQYF. Together with reference TRBV7-7 and TRBJ2-7, the CDR3 gives the full variable domain: GAGVSQSPRYKVTKRGQDVTLRCDPISSHATLYWYQQALGQGPEFLTYFNYEAQPDKSGLPSDRFSAERPEGSISTLTIQRTEQRDSAMYRCASSPARAGDYEQYFGPGTRLTVT.

DNA of the CDR3: TGTGCCAGCAGTTGGGGTACGGGGACAGTGGAGCAGTACTTC. Protein: CASSWGTGTVEQYF. V gene TRBV27 combines with J gene TRBJ2-7; TRBD1 agrees at 7 bases. The germline V gene has CDR1 MNHEY and CDR2 SMNVEV (reference sequence). The V segment lost 4 bases and the J segment 7 bases; nucleotides outside the gene matches: 10. The length of the CDR3 is 14 residues.

V gene TRBV3-1 (or the pseudogene TRBV3-2) combines with J gene TRBJ2-3; possible D gene TRBD2, 6 bases. Trimming took off 4 bases at V and 9 bases at J, with 26 bases between the two ends. The CDR3 loop spans 17 amino acids. Germline CDR1 LGHDT, CDR2 YNNKEL (reference sequence). DNA for the CDR3: TGTGCCAGCAGCCCACCCCACAATGGACCCGGCCGGGGGACGCAGTATTTT. This gives the protein CASSPPHNGPGRGTQYF.

The chain links TRBV7-9 to TRBJ1-5; no reliable D call. This CDR3 has 14 residues. Germline loops: CDR1 SEHNR, CDR2 FQNEAQ (reference sequence). V lost 5 bases, J lost 4 bases, and 12 bases lay in between. This CDR3 is CASSPPGWNQPQHF. The CDR3 bases are TGTGCCAGCAGCCCCCCGGGATGGAATCAGCCCCAGCATTTT.

A single count supports this clone. The gene calls are TRBV5-1 and TRBJ2-7; a weak D match, TRBD2 (7 bases). Trimming left V 3 bases short and J 5 bases short, with 24 bases between. Per germline, CDR1 SGHRS and CDR2 YFSETQ. This CDR3 contains 17 residues. The DNA of the CDR3 is TGCGCCAGCAGCTCCGAGCCCCACCGGGGGGCAGTCGACGAGCAGTACTTC. This translates into CASSSEPHRGAVDEQYF.

The chain combines TRBV5-1 with TRBJ1-5; D possibly corresponds to TRBD1 (6 bases). This CDR3 has 14 residues. V gave up 3 bases and J gave up 6 bases, with 13 bases separating them. Germline V CDR1 and CDR2: SGHRS, YFSETQ. CDR3 sequence reads: CASSSGERGQPQHF. In DNA, the CDR3 is TGCGCCAGCAGCTCAGGGGAACGGGGTCAGCCCCAGCATTTT.

The rearrangement uses TRBV7-9 and TRBJ1-2; unclear D gene. The CDR3 contains 13 residues. V was trimmed by 4 bases and J by 4 bases, leaving 10 bases between them. Germline lookup yields CDR1 SEHNR and CDR2 FQNEAQ (reference sequence). CDR3 sequence reads: CASSSDKLYGYTF. In DNA, the CDR3 is TGTGCCAGCAGCTCCGACAAGCTCTATGGCTACACCTTC. Full variable domain (remainder filled in from reference TRBV7-9 and TRBJ1-2): DTGVSQNPRHKITKRGQNVTFRCDPISEHNRLYWYRQTLGQGPEFLTYFQNEAQLEKSRLLSDRFSAERPKGSFSTLEIQRTEQGDSAMYLCASSSDKLYGYTFGSGTRLTVV.

CDR3 coding DNA: TGTGCCAGCAGCTTCCGGGGGAGAACGTACACCGGGGAGCTGTTTTTT. It is translated as CASSFRGRTYTGELFF. The chain couples TRBV7-9 to TRBJ2-2; weak D call: TRBD2 (6 bases). Germline V gene lookup returns CDR1 SEHNR and CDR2 FQNEAQ (reference sequence). Trimming shortened V by 3 bases and J by 3 bases, and 14 bases separated the two germline ends. There are 16 residues in the CDR3.

This chain links TRBV11-3 with TRBJ2-7; a weak D match, TRBD2 (5 bases). This CDR3 has 13 amino acids. Trimming removed 5 bases from V and 0 bases from J, with 8 bases in between. Germline CDR1 SGHNT, CDR2 YENEEA. The DNA of the CDR3 is TGTGCCAGCAGCCCCCGGGGCTCCTACGAGCAGTACTTC. Translated: CASSPRGSYEQYF.

The chain couples TRBV7-9 to TRBJ2-3; 9 bases map to TRBD2. This CDR3 is 16 amino acids long. Germline V CDR1 and CDR2: SEHNR, FQNEAQ (reference sequence). Unmatched junction bases numbered 11, after V lost 7 bases and J lost 3 bases. CDR3 sequence reads: CASTSGASGVTDTQYF. The CDR3, as DNA: TGTGCCAGCACCAGCGGGGCTAGCGGGGTTACAGATACGCAGTATTTT.

The V call is TRBV29-1, the J call TRBJ2-5; the match to TRBD2 covers 9 bases. From germline, CDR1 is SQVTM and CDR2 ANQGSEA. V dropped 6 bases and J dropped 6; count of bases not matched to a gene: 11. The length of the CDR3 is 14 residues. CDR3 nucleotide sequence: TGCAGCGTCGCGGGGCGGGGGGGCCCTCAGACCCAGTACTTC. It is translated as CSVAGRGGPQTQYF.

This clone was seen once. The chain carries TRBV5-1 and TRBJ1-1, with 8 bases aligning to TRBD1. Germline lookup yields CDR1 SGHRS and CDR2 YFSETQ. There are 15 residues in the CDR3. J was trimmed by 5 bases and V by 0 bases; bases with no gene match: 6. Written as DNA, the CDR3 is TGCGCCAGCAGCTTGGGTCCTACAGGGGGGACTGAAGCTTTCTTT. It codes for CASSLGPTGGTEAFF. Based on the CDR3 plus reference TRBV5-1 and TRBJ1-1, the full variable domain is KAGVTQTPRYLIKTRGQQVTLSCSPISGHRSVSWYQQTPGQGLQFLFEYFSETQRNKGNFPGRFSGRQFSNSRSEMNVSTLELGDSALYLCASSLGPTGGTEAFFGQGTRLTVV.

The V gene is TRBV15, the J gene TRBJ2-1, with 11 bases that match TRBD1. Germline V CDR1 and CDR2: LNHNV, YYDKDF (reference sequence). The CDR3 covers 16 residues. V shed 1 base, J shed 5 bases, and the junction held 4 bases outside the gene matches. The CDR3: CATSRGSGQGDNEQFF. The CDR3 region has the DNA TGTGCCACCAGCAGAGGGTCGGGACAGGGGGACAATGAGCAGTTCTTC.

The chain joins TRBV9 to TRBJ2-1; no reliable D call. Germline V CDR1 and CDR2: SGDLS, YYNGEE. V gave up 3 bases and J gave up 9 bases, with 19 bases separating them. The CDR3 is 15 residues long. The CDR3 DNA follows: TGTGCCAGCAGCGAGTTGCCCGACTCCGAGTTTGAGCAGTTCTTC. Translated, it gives CASSELPDSEFEQFF.

The chain combines TRBV15 with TRBJ1-5; maybe TRBD1 (6 bases). This CDR3 region has 15 residues. Germline-derived CDR1 and CDR2 are LNHNV and YYDKDF (reference sequence). The ends were cut back, 0 bases at V and 5 bases at J, with 11 bases in the middle. CDR3 nucleotides: TGTGCCACCAGCAGAGACCGAGGGGGGGATCAGCCCCAGCATTTT. This codes for CATSRDRGGDQPQHF.